This TCR beta chain is from a study of CD4 T cells in relation to SARS-CoV-2 and coronaviruses. CD4+ T cells from unexposed donors were obtained before the COVID-19 pandemic (2011-2018). After ten to eleven days of culture, CD4+ T cells were isolated. As cell numbers allowed, unexposed-donor CD4+ T cells faced SARS-CoV-2 S/N and four cold-coronavirus spikes. Concerning this clone itself: The target antigen is unknown.

Sequencing was performed with immunoSEQ multiplex PCR; in TCRdb, only in-frame clones are kept and a portion is missing. This table has about 29,000 clones, less than 80% appearing once. The junction had 5 bases not matched to a gene; V was cut back by 3 bases and J by 5 bases. Germline CDR1 reads DFQATT; CDR2 reads SNEGSKA (reference sequence). CDR3 length: 14 residues. The TCR was taken from a human donor in good health. The genes are TRBV20-1 and TRBJ2-1, with 9 bases matching TRBD2. The source material was CD4+ T cells from PBMCs, cultured in vitro. CDR3 in DNA: TGCAGTGCTAGTATGCTAGCGGGGAACAATGAGCAGTTCTTC. Translation gives CSASMLAGNNEQFF.